A selection of T cell receptor beta chains follows, all from one sample in a study of Tregs in tolerant kidney transplant recipients. Some clones are missing from TCRdb's copy, which holds only in-frame ones; the method was immunoSEQ multiplex PCR. Seen here are 90,000 to 120,000 clones, around 89% observed once, and the top ten hold around 0.35%. The specimen was CD4+ T cells from blood, collected before the transplant. The receptors shown here come from a human donor who received a combined kidney and bone marrow transplant. Both conserved end residues are part of each CDR3. Fields, in order: J gene, V gene, CDR3 protein.

J: TRBJ2-7; V: TRBV6-4; CDR3: CASSGLGLMHEQYF
J: TRBJ2-1; V: TRBV29-1; CDR3: CSVDRLADNEQFF
J: TRBJ2-7; V: TRBV6-5; CDR3: CASSYSGTTGQYF
J: TRBJ1-1; V: TRBV7-2; CDR3: CASSLMETVEAFF
J: TRBJ1-5; V: TRBV7-2; CDR3: CASSTGGAPRDQPQHF
J: TRBJ2-2; V: TRBV5-4; CDR3: CASSTPTGAPGVAGELFF
J: TRBJ2-5; V: TRBV9; CDR3: CASSVFGGETQYF
J: TRBJ1-1; V: TRBV9; CDR3: CASSVEGMNTEAFF
J: TRBJ1-1; V: TRBV2; CDR3: CASSPTLFAEAFF
J: TRBJ1-4; V: TRBV28; CDR3: CASSPVRQGLNEKLFF